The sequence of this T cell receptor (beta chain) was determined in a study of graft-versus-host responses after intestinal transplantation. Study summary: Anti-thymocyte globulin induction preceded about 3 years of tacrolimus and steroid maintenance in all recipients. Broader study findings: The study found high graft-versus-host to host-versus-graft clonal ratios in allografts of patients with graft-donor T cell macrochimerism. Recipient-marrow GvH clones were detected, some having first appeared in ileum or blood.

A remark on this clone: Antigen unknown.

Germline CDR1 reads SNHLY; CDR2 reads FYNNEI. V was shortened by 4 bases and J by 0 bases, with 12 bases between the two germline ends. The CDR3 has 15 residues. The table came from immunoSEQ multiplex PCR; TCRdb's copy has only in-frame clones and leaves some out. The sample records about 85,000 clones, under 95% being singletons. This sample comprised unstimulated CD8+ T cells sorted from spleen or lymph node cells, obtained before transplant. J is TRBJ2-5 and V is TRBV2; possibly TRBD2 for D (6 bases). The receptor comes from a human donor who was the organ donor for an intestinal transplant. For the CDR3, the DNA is TGTGCCAGCAGTGGACCCTGGGGGGACCAAGAGACCCAGTACTTC. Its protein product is CASSGPWGDQETQYF.